The 7 T cell receptor beta chains in this list originate from one sample, sequenced in a study of blood T cell repertoires in COVID-19. Libraries were prepared by immunoSEQ multiplex PCR; TCRdb keeps only in-frame clonotypes and omits some of them. The table includes under 60,000 clones, roughly nine tenths detected once. What was sequenced was peripheral blood. The source of these receptors is a human donor in a cohort sampled during active COVID-19.

The chain employs TRBV27 and TRBJ2-7; TRBD2 matches 15 bases. In germline, CDR1 is MNHEY, CDR2 SMNVEV (reference sequence). V gave up 1 base and J gave up 2 bases; unmatched junction bases: 3. The CDR3 totals 17 residues. Here the CDR3 DNA reads TGTGCCAGCAGTTTATATGGGACTAGCGGGAGGACCTACGAGCAGTACGTC. Translation: CASSLYGTSGRTYEQYV.

The chain employs TRBV5-4 and TRBJ2-7, with 9 bases matching TRBD1. Germline CDR1 is SGHNT and CDR2 is YYREEE (reference sequence). This CDR3 is built from 15 residues. The trim removed 4 bases at V and 3 bases at J, leaving 8 bases unmatched. The CDR3 nucleotides are TGTGCCAGCAGCGGTTGGACAGGGGCCGACTACGAGCAGTACGTC. Amino acid sequence: CASSGWTGADYEQYV.

The J gene is TRBJ2-7, the V gene TRBV4-2, with 12 bases that match TRBD2. The junction had 7 bases not matched to a gene; V was cut back by 4 bases and J by 3 bases. This CDR3 contains 16 residues. Germline loops: CDR1 LGHNA, CDR2 YNFKEQ. The CDR3 loop reads CASSLSTSGSIYEQYF. The CDR3, as DNA: TGTGCCAGCAGCCTTTCGACTAGCGGGAGTATCTACGAGCAGTACTTC.

V gene TRBV29-1 combines with J gene TRBJ2-4, with TRBD1 matching 7 bases. The CDR3 runs to 14 residues. With 5 bases clipped from V and 1 base from J, the junction kept 5 bases outside the gene matches. The V gene's germline CDR1 is SQVTM and CDR2 ANQGSEA. CDR3 bases: TGCAGCGTTTCTGACAGGGCGGCCAAAAACATTCAGTACTTC. It codes for CSVSDRAAKNIQYF.

This clone was seen just once. CDR3 amino acids: CASSIGIGTGYNEQFF. The CDR3 DNA follows: TGTGCCAGTAGTATAGGGATCGGGACAGGGTACAATGAGCAGTTCTTC. This chain links TRBV19 with TRBJ2-1, with 9 bases identical to TRBD1. This CDR3 has 16 amino acids. The trim removed 1 base at V and 4 bases at J, leaving 5 bases unmatched. The germline CDR1 and CDR2 sequences are LNHDA and SQIVND (reference sequence).

The DNA of the CDR3 is TGTGCCAGCAGCCCCGCAGGGAATCGGGCTTACGAGCAGTACTTC. Its protein product is CASSPAGNRAYEQYF. This rearrangement joins TRBV9 to TRBJ2-7, with a tentative D call TRBD1 (5 bases). Per the germline V gene, CDR1 is SGDLS and CDR2 is YYNGEE. The CDR3 totals 15 residues. The V gene lost 4 bases and the J gene lost 4 bases, with 18 bases spanning the gap.

The gene calls are TRBV11-3 and TRBJ2-2; TRBD2 matches 8 bases. This CDR3 contains 17 residues. In germline, CDR1 is SGHNT, CDR2 YENEEA. V was clipped by 1 base and J by 0 bases; unmatched bases: 4. In DNA, the CDR3 is TGTGCCAGCAGCTTAGCGTTAGCGGGGTCGAACACCGGGGAGCTGTTTTTT. Amino acid sequence: CASSLALAGSNTGELFF.